The 32 T cell receptor beta chains listed next were all sequenced from one sample in a study of cytomegalovirus exposure and HLA in healthy donors. The primer mix had 60 Vbeta and 13 Jbeta primers. Profiling relied on immunoSEQ multiplex PCR, and the TCRdb table lists in-frame clones only, not all of them. The table records 200,000 to 300,000 clones, 70% to 90% of them present only once. Sequenced sample: PBMCs. Receptors originate from a woman aged 55 to 70 in good health and CMV-seropositive.

J is TRBJ2-2 and V is TRBV19; possible D gene TRBD2, 6 bases. V gave up 7 bases and J gave up 6 bases, with 18 bases separating them. The CDR3 consists of 15 residues. Germline CDR1 and CDR2: LNHDA and SQIVND (reference sequence). The CDR3, as DNA: TGTGCCAGTAAAAAGGGTAGCGGTTTTTCCGGGGAGCTGTTTTTT. Its translation is CASKKGSGFSGELFF.

This chain uses TRBV6-6 with TRBJ2-3; TRBD2 matches 13 bases. The V gene end was trimmed by 10 bases and the J gene end by 5 bases; junction bases not matched to a gene: 3. Per germline, CDR1 MNHNY and CDR2 SVGAGI (reference sequence). The CDR3 is 13 residues long. CDR3 nucleotides: TGTGCCACCTGGACTAGCGGGGGAGATACGCAGTATTTT. Translation: CATWTSGGDTQYF.

The V gene is TRBV19, the J gene TRBJ1-5; 7 bases fit TRBD1. V dropped 5 bases and J dropped 4; count of bases not matched to a gene: 5. The CDR3 runs to 14 residues. Looked up from germline, CDR1 is LNHDA and CDR2 is SQIVND (reference sequence). The DNA for the CDR3 is TGTGCCAGTAGTTGGACAGGCGGGAATCAGCCCCAGCATTTT. This encodes CASSWTGGNQPQHF.

This chain links TRBV2 with TRBJ2-3, with TRBD2 matching 7 bases. Germline V gene sequence: CDR1 SNHLY, CDR2 FYNNEI. With 3 bases clipped from V and 1 base from J, the junction kept 4 bases outside the gene matches. The CDR3 length is 15 residues. The CDR3 DNA follows: TGTGCCAGCAGTGATGGTGGGAGGGGCACAGATACGCAGTATTTT. Its translation is CASSDGGRGTDTQYF.

This chain connects TRBV6-1 to TRBJ1-2; D perhaps matches TRBD1 (6 bases). The CDR3 has 13 residues. Germline CDR1 is MNHNS and CDR2 is SASEGT. Trimming pared 7 bases from V and 3 bases from J, leaving 12 bases between. The CDR3 DNA reads as TGTGCCAGCATCAATACAGGGTACTATGGCTACACCTTC. Its translation is CASINTGYYGYTF.

V usage is TRBV6-5 and J usage is TRBJ1-2; D ambiguous. The CDR3 runs to 14 residues. Germline lookup yields CDR1 MNHEY and CDR2 SVGAGI. The V end was cut by 2 bases, the J end by 4 bases, with 11 bases between. CDR3 region: CASSYTLRGYGYTF. DNA of the CDR3: TGTGCCAGCAGTTACACCCTCCGCGGCTATGGCTACACCTTC.

Concerning this clone: This specimen includes other DNA sequences encoding the same CDR3. V is TRBV27 and J is TRBJ1-1, with D possibly being TRBD1 (5 bases). The V end was cut by 2 bases, the J end by 4 bases, with 8 bases between. Germline-derived CDR1 and CDR2 are MNHEY and SMNVEV (reference sequence). CDR3 length: 13 amino acids. The CDR3: CASSLRGGTEAFF. CDR3 DNA: TGTGCCAGCAGTTTAAGGGGTGGCACTGAAGCTTTCTTT.

This clone was seen a handful of times. The J gene is TRBJ2-1, the V gene TRBV4-2, with TRBD2 identical over 12 bases. This CDR3 has 18 amino acids. From germline, CDR1 is LGHNA and CDR2 YNFKEQ. With 0 bases clipped from V and 8 bases from J, the junction kept 11 bases outside the gene matches. DNA for the CDR3: TGTGCCAGCAGCCAAGATCCCCCGACTAGCGGGAGTACGGATGAGCAGTTCTTC. This codes for CASSQDPPTSGSTDEQFF.

The chain has TRBV5-1 and TRBJ2-3, with TRBD2 matching over 7 bases. Germline V gene lookup returns CDR1 SGHRS and CDR2 YFSETQ. Trimming took 2 bases from V and 2 from J; bases not matched to a gene: 11. The CDR3 contains 17 residues. CDR3 residues: CASSLGRLAAPTDTQYF. In DNA form, the CDR3 reads TGCGCCAGCAGCTTAGGCCGACTAGCTGCCCCCACAGATACGCAGTATTTT.

The genes are TRBV11-2 and TRBJ2-5, with 7 positions matching TRBD2. Germline CDR1 and CDR2: SGHAT and FQNNGV. There are 14 residues in the CDR3. V trimming: 4 bases; J trimming: 9 bases; junction bases outside the gene matches: 11. Here the CDR3 reads CASSSESGAASQYF. The DNA of the CDR3 is TGTGCCAGCAGCTCGGAGAGCGGGGCCGCGTCCCAGTACTTC.

V usage is TRBV4-1 and J usage is TRBJ1-3; TRBD1 is a possible D gene (6 bases). CDR3 length: 15 amino acids. Looked up from germline, CDR1 is MGHRA and CDR2 is YSYEKL. Trimming pared 4 bases from V and 4 bases from J, leaving 14 bases between. CDR3 in amino acids: CASSLQGVRGNTIYF. The CDR3 coding sequence is TGCGCCAGCAGCCTACAGGGAGTGAGAGGAAACACCATATATTTT.

The chain combines TRBV18 with TRBJ1-1; TRBD1 matches 7 bases. CDR1 is KGHSH and CDR2 is LQKENI in the germline V gene. CDR3 size: 12 residues. The V segment lost 3 bases and the J segment 8 bases; nucleotides outside the gene matches: 3. This CDR3 is CASSPADREAFF. The CDR3 nucleotides read TGTGCCAGCTCACCCGCGGACAGGGAAGCTTTCTTT.

This clone was seen just once. This chain uses TRBV28 with TRBJ1-4; D is uncertain. V was trimmed by 6 bases and J by 4 bases, leaving 12 bases between them. Per the germline V gene, CDR1 is MDHEN and CDR2 is SYDVKM. The CDR3 contains 14 residues. CDR3 amino acids: CASSRRSLNEKLFF. Here the CDR3 DNA reads TGTGCCAGCAGCCGACGGAGCCTTAATGAAAAACTGTTTTTT.

V and J are TRBV14 and TRBJ2-1, with TRBD2 identical over 9 bases. Per germline, CDR1 SGHDN and CDR2 FVKESK. Unmatched junction bases numbered 15, after V lost 2 bases and J lost 10 bases. The length of the CDR3 is 17 residues. The CDR3 DNA is TGTGCCAGCAGCCAATCTCGACTAGCGGTATATCTTAGGGAGCAGTTCTTC. Protein product: CASSQSRLAVYLREQFF.

V is TRBV28 and J is TRBJ2-7, with TRBD1 matching 10 bases. This CDR3 region has 13 residues. Germline V lookup: CDR1 MDHEN, CDR2 SYDVKM. Unmatched junction bases numbered 4, after V lost 8 bases and J lost 3 bases. The CDR3 spells CASGGTGDYEQYF. The CDR3, as DNA: TGTGCCAGCGGCGGGACAGGGGACTACGAGCAGTACTTC.

This rearrangement joins TRBV9 to TRBJ2-1; the match to TRBD2 covers 11 bases. The CDR3 length is 16 residues. Germline V gene lookup returns CDR1 SGDLS and CDR2 YYNGEE. The trim removed 4 bases at V and 4 bases at J, leaving 7 bases unmatched. Here the CDR3 DNA reads TGTGCCAGCAGCACCTTACTAGCGGGGGTTTACAATGAGCAGTTCTTC. Its translation: CASSTLLAGVYNEQFF.

The rearrangement uses TRBV2 and TRBJ2-7; D perhaps matches TRBD2 (6 bases). Germline CDR1 SNHLY, CDR2 FYNNEI. Trimming left V 2 bases short and J 1 base short, with 12 bases between. The CDR3 runs 15 residues. The CDR3 nucleotides read TGTGCCAGCAGTGAAAGGTCTGCGGGATCCTACGAGCAGTACTTC. This sequence encodes CASSERSAGSYEQYF.

The gene calls are TRBV7-9 and TRBJ1-2; maybe TRBD1 (5 bases). The ends were cut back, 4 bases at V and 8 bases at J, with 8 bases in the middle. CDR3 size: 11 residues. Germline V gene sequence: CDR1 SEHNR, CDR2 FQNEAQ (reference sequence). CDR3 sequence: CASSSRVGYTF. CDR3 coding DNA: TGTGCCAGCAGCTCCAGGGTAGGCTACACCTTC.

V is TRBV5-1 and J is TRBJ2-1; D is perhaps TRBD2 (6 bases). The CDR3 sequence is 15 residues long. Between the trimmed V and J ends, which lost 4 bases and 2 bases, there was a span of 13 bases. Germline V gene sequence: CDR1 SGHRS, CDR2 YFSETQ. The CDR3 coding sequence is TGCGCCAGCAGCCCGGACGGGAGCACCTACAATGAGCAGTTCTTC. Translation: CASSPDGSTYNEQFF.

This chain connects TRBV7-2 to TRBJ1-2, with D perhaps TRBD1 (5 bases). This CDR3 comprises 13 residues. Germline V lookup: CDR1 SGHTA, CDR2 FQGNSA. V was clipped by 2 bases and J by 8 bases, with 12 bases between them. In DNA form, the CDR3 reads TGTGCCAGCAGCTTAATCGGGGGGGAAGGCTACACCTTC. Encoded protein: CASSLIGGEGYTF.

The J gene is TRBJ1-2, the V gene TRBV6-5; 7 nucleotides line up with TRBD1. The ends lost 2 bases at V and 4 bases at J; junction bases unmatched: 4. Germline V gene lookup returns CDR1 MNHEY and CDR2 SVGAGI. The CDR3 runs 14 residues. CDR3 coding DNA: TGTGCCAGCAGTTACGCCGGGACAGTCTATGGCTACACCTTC. It is translated as CASSYAGTVYGYTF.

The CDR3 coding sequence is TGTGCCATCAGTGAGTCGTCTTCGGGGGGCTACGAGCAGTACTTC. Protein sequence: CAISESSSGGYEQYF. The chain has TRBV10-3 and TRBJ2-7, with 7 bases identical to TRBD2. This CDR3 region has 15 residues. Germline V gene sequence: CDR1 ENHRY, CDR2 SYGVKD. Losses at the gene ends were 0 bases for V and 3 bases for J; bases not matched to a gene: 5.

V usage is TRBV9 and J usage is TRBJ2-2; tentative D call: TRBD2 (5 bases). This CDR3 is built from 16 residues. Trimming took 4 bases from V and 0 from J, leaving 13 bases between them. From germline, CDR1 is SGDLS and CDR2 YYNGEE. CDR3: CASSQWTGSNTGELFF. In DNA, the CDR3 is TGTGCCAGCAGCCAGTGGACTGGATCGAACACCGGGGAGCTGTTTTTT. Filled out from reference TRBV9 and TRBJ2-2, the complete variable domain reads DSGVTQTPKHLITATGQRVTLRCSPRSGDLSVYWYQQSLDQGLQFLIQYYNGEERAKGNILERFSAQQFPDLHSELNLSSLELGDSALYFCASSQWTGSNTGELFFGEGSRLTVL.

The genes are TRBV4-1 and TRBJ2-7; 7 positions agree with TRBD2. V lost 0 bases, J lost 0 bases, and 8 bases stayed unmatched. This CDR3 has 17 amino acids. The V gene's germline CDR1 is MGHRA and CDR2 YSYEKL. In DNA form, the CDR3 reads TGCGCCAGCAGCCAAGATCCAGGACTAGGGTACTCCTACGAGCAGTACTTC. Its translation: CASSQDPGLGYSYEQYF.

This sequence joins TRBV27 and TRBJ2-3; perhaps TRBD2 as D (6 bases). The length of the CDR3 is 15 residues. The germline gives CDR1 MNHEY, CDR2 SMNVEV (reference sequence). Deletions cut 2 bases from V and 1 base from J, with 10 bases between. As DNA, the CDR3 is TGTGCCAGCAGTTTAGGAGGCGGGGGCACAGATACGCAGTATTTT. Translating gives CASSLGGGGTDTQYF.

The rearrangement uses TRBV19 and TRBJ2-6, with 9 bases identical to TRBD1. The germline V gene encodes CDR1 LNHDA and CDR2 SQIVND (reference sequence). This CDR3 contains 21 residues. J gave up 1 base and V 3 bases, and 16 bases lay outside the gene matches. The CDR3 nucleotides are TGTGCCAGTAGTATTACAGGGGGCGCCGGTAGCGGCACTTCTGGGGCCAACGTCCTGACTTTC. It encodes CASSITGGAGSGTSGANVLTF.

The gene calls are TRBV29-1 and TRBJ1-1; D remains unclear. Germline assignment: CDR1 SQVTM and CDR2 ANQGSEA. The CDR3 sequence is 12 residues long. Trimming took 4 bases from V and 7 from J, leaving 13 bases between them. CDR3 sequence (DNA): TGCAGCGTTGCCCACCCGGGTAATGAAGCTTTCTTT. It yields the protein CSVAHPGNEAFF.

The chain has TRBV25-1 and TRBJ2-2; unclear D gene. Trimming left V 8 bases short and J 0 bases short, with 7 bases between. The CDR3 covers 13 residues. Germline CDR1 is MGHDK and CDR2 is SYGVNS. In DNA form, the CDR3 reads TGTGCCAGCGGTAGAACGAACACCGGGGAGCTGTTTTTT. Protein product: CASGRTNTGELFF.

J is TRBJ1-5 and V is TRBV25-1; a weak D match, TRBD1 (6 bases). The V and J ends lost 6 bases and 3 bases respectively, with 18 bases between them. The CDR3 spans 16 residues. Germline lookup yields CDR1 MGHDK and CDR2 SYGVNS. This chain's CDR3 is CASSPSGRTVNQPQHF. The CDR3 nucleotides read TGTGCCAGCAGCCCCTCGGGGCGGACAGTCAATCAGCCCCAGCATTTT.

This clone came up once. The chain recombines TRBV29-1 with TRBJ1-2; no firm D call. Germline V CDR1 and CDR2: SQVTM, ANQGSEA. V gave up 3 bases and J gave up 8 bases, with 10 bases separating them. This CDR3 has 11 amino acids. The CDR3 nucleotides read TGCAGCGTTGACTTCAATCGGGGCTACACCTTC. Protein: CSVDFNRGYTF.

The chain is built from TRBV6-5 and TRBJ2-2; no firm D call. The ends were cut back, 11 bases at V and 5 bases at J, with 15 bases in the middle. The CDR3 is made up of 13 amino acids. Looked up from germline, CDR1 is MNHEY and CDR2 is SVGAGI. The DNA of the CDR3 is TGTGCCTCCCGTGGGCTAACTACCGGGGAGCTGTTTTTT. This gives the protein CASRGLTTGELFF.

The V and J genes are TRBV18 and TRBJ1-1; no clear D gene. This CDR3 region has 17 residues. Germline V lookup: CDR1 KGHSH, CDR2 LQKENI. The V gene lost 0 bases and the J gene lost 0 bases, with 14 bases spanning the gap. The DNA of the CDR3 is TGTGCCAGCTCACCACCCGCAGGCTCACCAATGAACACTGAAGCTTTCTTT. Protein product: CASSPPAGSPMNTEAFF.